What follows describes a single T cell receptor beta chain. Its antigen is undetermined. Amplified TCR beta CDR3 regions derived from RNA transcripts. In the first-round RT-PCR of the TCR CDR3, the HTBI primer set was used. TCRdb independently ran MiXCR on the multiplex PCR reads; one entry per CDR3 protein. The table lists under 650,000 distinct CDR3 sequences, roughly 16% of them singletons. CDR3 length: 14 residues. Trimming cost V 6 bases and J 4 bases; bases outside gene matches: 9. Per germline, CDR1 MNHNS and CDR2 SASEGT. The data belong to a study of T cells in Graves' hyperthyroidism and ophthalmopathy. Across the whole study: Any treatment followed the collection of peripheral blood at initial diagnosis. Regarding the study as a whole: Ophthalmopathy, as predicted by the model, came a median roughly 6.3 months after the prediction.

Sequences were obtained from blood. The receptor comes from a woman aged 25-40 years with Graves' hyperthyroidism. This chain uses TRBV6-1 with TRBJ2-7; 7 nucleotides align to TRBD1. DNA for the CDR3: TGTGCCAGCAGCGGACAGGACCCAGGGTACGAGCAGTACTTC. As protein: CASSGQDPGYEQYF.